Given below is one TCR beta chain in context. The antigen remains undetermined. This CDR3 is built from 13 residues. Trimming cost V 5 bases and J 9 bases; bases outside gene matches: 4. In germline, CDR1 is MNHEY, CDR2 SMNVEV (reference sequence). The sample belongs to a study of cytomegalovirus exposure and HLA in healthy donors. In the study overall: Out of 170 million or so T cells, an earlier analysis found roughly 100 million unique TCR beta sequences in total.

Study-wide results and limits: CMV serostatus was the only immune exposure information that was available. Previous analysis showed most TCR beta V segments were productive about 90% or about 30% of the time. Presence/absence analyses supposed approximately even sequencing depth among donors.

It was with 60 Vbeta and 13 Jbeta primers that the PCR ran. TCRdb's table, derived via immunoSEQ multiplex PCR, lists solely in-frame clones and lacks some. The table includes about 200,000 clones, 79% detected once. The sample was PBMCs. The chain couples TRBV27 to TRBJ1-6; 7 nucleotides line up with TRBD1. This sequence was found in a girl between 5 and 17 years old in good health and CMV-seropositive. In DNA form, the CDR3 reads TGTGCCAGCAGTGGACAGGTTTTTTCACCCCTCCACTTT. Residues: CASSGQVFSPLHF.